Following are 20 T cell receptor beta chains from one sample sequenced in a study of Ad26.COV2.S vaccination and SARS-CoV-2 variants. The data were produced by immunoSEQ multiplex PCR, yet TCRdb's version contains in-frame clones alone and is incomplete. Among about 380,000 clones listed, about four fifths were seen once. The sample's treatment: around 19 received Ad26.COV2.S at low or high dose, single or two shots; roughly five received placebo; per-sample allocation not given. Sampling was performed 63 days after the first vaccine or placebo injection. The input for sequencing was peripheral blood, taken in a trial of Ad26.COV2.S vaccine versus placebo. These receptors were obtained from a person between 18 and 59 years old who received the Ad26.COV2.S COVID-19 vaccine or a placebo.

The chain couples TRBV19 to TRBJ1-5; D remains unclear. V was pared by 3 bases and J by 2 bases, with 14 bases between. Germline loops: CDR1 LNHDA, CDR2 SQIVND (reference sequence). The CDR3 extends over 16 amino acids. Here the CDR3 reads CASSMNWRQRNQPQHF. Written as DNA, the CDR3 is TGTGCCAGTAGTATGAATTGGAGGCAGCGCAATCAGCCCCAGCATTTT.

There are a few counts of this clone. The rearrangement uses TRBV2 and TRBJ1-5; D remains unclear. Germline CDR1 and CDR2: SNHLY and FYNNEI. V was pared by 2 bases and J by 7 bases, with 21 bases between. This CDR3 spans 17 amino acids. CDR3 DNA sequence: TGTGCCAGCAGTGAACAGGAAATGGGCCCCCGAGGGCAGCCCCAGCATTTT. Protein: CASSEQEMGPRGQPQHF.

This clone was counted a single time. The CDR3 loop is CASSGKPSGGPPDAQYF. As DNA, the CDR3 is TGTGCCAGCAGTGGGAAGCCTAGCGGGGGCCCGCCGGACGCGCAGTATTTT. This chain joins TRBV6-1 and TRBJ2-3; 10 bases are a match to TRBD2. With V trimmed by 4 bases and J by 10 bases, 17 bases remained unmatched. The CDR3 sequence is 17 residues long. Looked up from germline, CDR1 is MNHNS and CDR2 is SASEGT.

This rearrangement joins TRBV3-1 (or the pseudogene TRBV3-2) to TRBJ1-2; a weak D match, TRBD1 (5 bases). CDR3 length: 15 amino acids. Germline lookup yields CDR1 LGHDT and CDR2 YNNKEL (reference sequence). Trimming shortened V by 4 bases and J by 6 bases, and 18 bases separated the two germline ends. In nucleotides, the CDR3 is TGTGCCAGCAGCCCCCGTGGAGGGGCGGCGAATGGCTACACCTTC. Its translation is CASSPRGGAANGYTF.

This chain joins TRBV4-1 and TRBJ2-5, with D perhaps being TRBD1 or TRBD2 (6 bases each). The CDR3 spans 17 residues. CDR1 MGHRA and CDR2 YSYEKL come from the germline V gene. Trimming took 2 bases from V and 9 from J, leaving 25 bases between them. Here the CDR3 DNA reads TGCGCCAGCAGCCAAACAATACTCCGGGGGCCGGGGCGGGCCCAGTACTTC. Translation: CASSQTILRGPGRAQYF.

This chain links TRBV2 with TRBJ2-1, with 9 bases identical to TRBD2. CDR3 size: 15 residues. J lost 4 bases, V lost 2 bases, and 3 bases had no gene match. CDR1 and CDR2 from the germline V gene are SNHLY and FYNNEI. DNA for the CDR3: TGTGCCAGCAGTGAACGGCGGGAGGGTTACAATGAGCAGTTCTTC. It codes for CASSERREGYNEQFF.

The J gene is TRBJ1-5, the V gene TRBV27; possibly TRBD1 for D (6 bases). The CDR3 length is 15 residues. Trimming left V 5 bases short and J 1 base short, with 12 bases between. Germline loops: CDR1 MNHEY, CDR2 SMNVEV (reference sequence). This chain's CDR3 is CASSTLQGSNQPQHF. CDR3 nucleotides: TGTGCCAGCAGTACGCTACAGGGAAGCAATCAGCCCCAGCATTTT.

The V call is TRBV9, the J call TRBJ2-5; 10 nucleotides agree with TRBD2. Germline V CDR1 and CDR2: SGDLS, YYNGEE. The J segment lost 5 bases and the V segment lost 0 bases, leaving 10 bases of the junction unmatched. CDR3 size: 17 residues. The CDR3 DNA reads TGTGCCAGCAGCGTAGGGGTAGCGGGGGGTACTGGGGAGACCCAGTACTTC. Translation: CASSVGVAGGTGETQYF.

The CDR3 sequence is CASSYSGQGAYEQYF. The CDR3 region has the DNA TGTGCCAGCAGTTACTCGGGACAGGGGGCTTACGAGCAGTACTTC. This sequence joins TRBV6-5 and TRBJ2-7; 12 nucleotides align to TRBD1. Germline-derived CDR1 and CDR2 are MNHEY and SVGAGI. This CDR3 comprises 15 residues. Germline trimming cut 0 bases from V and 4 bases from J; bases unmatched to any gene: 1.

The CDR3 DNA sequence: TGTGCCAGCTCACATCCCCGCGAAGTGGGGACTGAAGCTTTCTTT. Its protein product is CASSHPREVGTEAFF. V gene TRBV5-4 combines with J gene TRBJ1-1; D is unclear. The CDR3 spans 15 residues. The germline V and J ends were trimmed by 7 bases and 5 bases, with 21 bases remaining between them. Germline-derived CDR1 and CDR2 are SGHNT and YYREEE (reference sequence).

The chain carries TRBV6-2 or TRBV6-3 and TRBJ1-2; no firm D call. This CDR3 comprises 13 residues. Deletions cut 3 bases from V and 2 bases from J, with 7 bases between. In germline, CDR1 is MNHEY, CDR2 SVGEGT. CDR3 bases: TGTGCCAGCAGTTATTCGGCGAACTATGGCTACACCTTC. It yields the protein CASSYSANYGYTF.

The rearrangement uses TRBV12-5 and TRBJ1-5; 7 bases are shared with TRBD1. The V gene end was trimmed by 1 base and the J gene end by 3 bases; junction bases not matched to a gene: 3. From germline, CDR1 is LGHNT and CDR2 FRNRAP. The CDR3 consists of 15 residues. The CDR3 is CASGLGTGDNQPQHF. Here the CDR3 DNA reads TGTGCTAGTGGTTTGGGCACAGGGGACAATCAGCCCCAGCATTTT.

The chain is built from TRBV18 and TRBJ1-4, with D unresolved. V dropped 2 bases and J dropped 7 bases, with 8 bases sitting between them. The CDR3 has 13 residues. Germline V lookup: CDR1 KGHSH, CDR2 LQKENI. DNA of the CDR3: TGTGCCAGCTCACCAGGGTTGGGTGAAAAACTGTTTTTT. Translation gives CASSPGLGEKLFF.

J is TRBJ1-2 and V is TRBV25-1; D possibly corresponds to TRBD1 (5 bases). The CDR3 covers 13 residues. CDR1 and CDR2 (germline): MGHDK, SYGVNS. V lost 7 bases and J 8 bases, leaving 17 bases between the germline ends. As DNA, the CDR3 is TGTGCCAGCACCCGGGGACGAAGCGGCGGCTACACCTTC. It translates to CASTRGRSGGYTF.

The chain recombines TRBV6-6 with TRBJ1-1; the D is unclear. Trimming left V 6 bases short and J 10 bases short, with 6 bases between. This CDR3 is built from 9 residues. Germline V lookup: CDR1 MNHNY, CDR2 SVGAGI (reference sequence). CDR3 protein: CASSRTAFF. CDR3 DNA: TGTGCCAGCAGCCGGACAGCTTTCTTT.

This clone was counted a single time. The chain uses TRBV19 and TRBJ1-1; TRBD1 is a possible D gene (5 bases). Germline values: CDR1 LNHDA, CDR2 SQIVND (reference sequence). Deletions cut 5 bases from V and 0 bases from J, with 22 bases between. The CDR3 length is 18 residues. The CDR3 protein is CASSRTRTSGALNTEAFF. The CDR3 DNA sequence: TGTGCCAGTAGTCGGACTAGAACGAGTGGGGCTCTGAACACTGAAGCTTTCTTT.

This clone was seen a few times. This chain connects TRBV14 to TRBJ2-1; TRBD1 matches 9 bases. CDR1 and CDR2 (germline): SGHDN, FVKESK. V was clipped by 0 bases and J by 7 bases; unmatched bases: 7. The CDR3 runs 16 residues. The CDR3 DNA reads as TGTGCCAGCAGCCAAGATTTAGGACAGGGGTATAATGAGCAGTTCTTC. Translation: CASSQDLGQGYNEQFF.

This sequence joins TRBV21-1 and TRBJ2-1; the DNA was not compared with TRBD2, the D call given in the table. TRBV21-1 is flagged as a pseudogene. The CDR3 is 15 residues long. As DNA, the CDR3 is TGTGCCAGCAGCAATGAGCGGGGGCCAAACAATGAGCAGTTCTTC. This gives the protein CASSNERGPNNEQFF.

The chain joins TRBV3-1 (or the pseudogene TRBV3-2) to TRBJ2-5, with D unresolved. V lost 3 bases, J lost 0 bases, and 8 bases lay in between. Germline lookup yields CDR1 LGHDT and CDR2 YNNKEL (reference sequence). The CDR3 spans 14 residues. CDR3 in amino acids: CASSQRQNQETQYF. The CDR3 DNA is TGTGCCAGCAGCCAGAGGCAGAACCAAGAGACCCAGTACTTC.

There are a few counts of this clone. This chain joins TRBV7-2 and TRBJ1-6; D perhaps matches TRBD1 (6 bases). There are 17 residues in the CDR3. Germline V gives CDR1 SGHTA, CDR2 FQGNSA. With 3 bases removed from V and 0 bases from J, the gap between germline ends came to 12 bases. CDR3 DNA sequence: TGTGCCAGCAGCTTGCCAACGGACAGCTCCTATAATTCACCCCTCCACTTT. Its protein is CASSLPTDSSYNSPLHF.